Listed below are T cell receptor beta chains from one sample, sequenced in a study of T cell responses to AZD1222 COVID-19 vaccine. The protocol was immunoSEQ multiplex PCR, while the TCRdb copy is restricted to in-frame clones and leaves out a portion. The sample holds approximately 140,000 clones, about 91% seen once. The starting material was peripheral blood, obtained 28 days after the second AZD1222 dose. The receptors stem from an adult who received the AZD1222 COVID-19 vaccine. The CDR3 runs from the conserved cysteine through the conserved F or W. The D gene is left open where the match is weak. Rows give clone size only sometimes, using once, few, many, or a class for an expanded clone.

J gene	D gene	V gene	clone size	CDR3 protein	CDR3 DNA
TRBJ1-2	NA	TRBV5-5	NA	CASSLQGGYTF	TGTGCCAGCAGTCTCCAGGGGGGCTACACCTTC
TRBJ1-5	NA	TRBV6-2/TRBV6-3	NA	CASSYSGVPQPQHF	TGTGCCAGCAGTTACTCCGGGGTTCCTCAGCCCCAGCATTTT
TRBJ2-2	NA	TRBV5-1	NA	CASSSTRASTMSGELFF	TGCGCCAGCAGCTCGACTAGAGCCAGTACCATGAGTGGGGAGCTGTTTTTT
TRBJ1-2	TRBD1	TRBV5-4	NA	CASSLAGDRGQGYTF	TGTGCCAGCAGCTTGGCCGGGGACAGGGGGCAGGGCTACACCTTC
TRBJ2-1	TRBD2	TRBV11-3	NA	CASSGLAGRMGNNEQFF	TGTGCCAGCAGCGGACTAGCGGGCCGGATGGGCAACAATGAGCAGTTCTTC
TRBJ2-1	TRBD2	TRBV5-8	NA	CASSLGLAGNNEQFF	TGTGCCAGCAGCTTGGGACTAGCGGGAAACAATGAGCAGTTCTTC
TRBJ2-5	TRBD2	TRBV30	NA	CAWSWLAGIPGSETQYF	TGTGCCTGGAGTTGGCTAGCGGGAATTCCTGGATCAGAGACCCAGTACTTC
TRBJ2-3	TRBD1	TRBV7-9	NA	CASSSKRDRGQLEGDTQYF	TGTGCCAGCAGCTCGAAGCGGGACAGGGGTCAACTTGAAGGAGATACGCAGTATTTT
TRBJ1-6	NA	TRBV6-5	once	CASSRTGTGMSPLHF	TGTGCCAGCAGCCGAACGGGAACGGGAATGTCACCCCTCCACTTT
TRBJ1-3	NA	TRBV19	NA	CASDQGSGNTIYF	TGTGCCAGTGACCAAGGCTCTGGAAACACCATATATTTT
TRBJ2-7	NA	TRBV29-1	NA	CSVENQGLGEQYF	TGCAGCGTTGAAAATCAGGGTTTAGGGGAGCAGTACTTC
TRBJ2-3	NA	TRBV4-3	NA	CASSQDSPTKRYF	TGCGCCAGCAGCCAAGATTCCCCTACTAAGCGGTATTTT
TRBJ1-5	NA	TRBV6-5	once	CASRQQSNQPQHF	TGTGCCAGCAGACAGCAGAGCAATCAGCCCCAGCATTTT
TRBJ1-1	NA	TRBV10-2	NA	CASSESWGVDTEAFF	TGCGCCAGCAGTGAGTCATGGGGGGTAGACACTGAAGCTTTCTTT
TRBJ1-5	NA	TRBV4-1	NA	CASRGTGSNQPQHF	TGCGCCAGCAGGGGGACGGGCAGCAATCAGCCCCAGCATTTT
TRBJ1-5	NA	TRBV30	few	CAWSGQYNQPQHF	TGTGCCTGGAGTGGACAGTACAATCAGCCCCAGCATTTT
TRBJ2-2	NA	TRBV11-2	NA	CASSFGGNTGELFF	TGTGCCAGCAGCTTCGGGGGGAACACCGGGGAGCTGTTTTTT
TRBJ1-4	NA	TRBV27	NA	CAPKGLPNEKLFF	TGTGCACCGAAGGGGTTGCCTAATGAAAAACTGTTTTTT
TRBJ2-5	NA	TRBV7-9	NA	CASSLYVQETQYF	TGTGCCAGCAGTCTATATGTCCAAGAGACCCAGTACTTC
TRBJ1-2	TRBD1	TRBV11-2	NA	CASSSWTGNYGYTF	TGTGCCAGCAGCTCATGGACAGGAAACTATGGCTACACCTTC
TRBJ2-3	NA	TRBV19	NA	CASQSGTDTQYF	TGTGCCAGTCAGTCGGGAACAGATACGCAGTATTTT
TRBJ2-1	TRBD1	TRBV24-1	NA	CATSDTDRGSEQFF	TGTGCCACCAGTGATACCGACAGGGGGAGTGAGCAGTTCTTC
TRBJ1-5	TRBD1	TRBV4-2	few	CASSPAGTGDPWQPQHF	TGTGCCAGCAGCCCGGCCGGGACAGGGGACCCTTGGCAGCCCCAGCATTTT
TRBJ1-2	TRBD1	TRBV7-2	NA	CASSLRQGAIYGYTF	TGTGCCAGCAGCTTAAGACAGGGGGCTATCTATGGCTACACCTTC
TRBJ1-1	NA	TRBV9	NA	CASSLNRDYPNTEAFF	TGTGCCAGCAGCCTTAACAGGGATTATCCGAACACTGAAGCTTTCTTT
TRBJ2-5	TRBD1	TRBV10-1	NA	CASSDTGETTQYF	TGCGCCAGCAGTGATACAGGGGAGACGACCCAGTACTTC
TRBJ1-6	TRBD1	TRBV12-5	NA	CASGLVHNRGNSPLHF	TGTGCTAGTGGTTTGGTACATAACAGGGGTAATTCACCCCTCCACTTT
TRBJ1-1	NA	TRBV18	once	CASSSPGRGRGNTEAFF	TGTGCCAGCTCATCTCCAGGTCGGGGGAGGGGGAACACTGAAGCTTTCTTT
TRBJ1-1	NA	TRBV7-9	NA	CASSLLGGTEAFF	TGTGCCAGCAGCTTACTGGGGGGCACTGAAGCTTTCTTT
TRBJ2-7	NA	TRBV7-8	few	CASSSVGGNALGEQYF	TGTGCCAGCAGCTCCGTAGGGGGGAACGCTCTCGGCGAGCAGTACTTC
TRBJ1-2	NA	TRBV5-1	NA	CASSQDSNYGYTF	TGCGCCAGCAGCCAAGACTCGAACTATGGCTACACCTTC
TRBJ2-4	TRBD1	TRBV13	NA	CASSLPPGGAKNIQYF	TGTGCCAGCAGCTTGCCCCCAGGGGGAGCCAAAAACATTCAGTACTTC
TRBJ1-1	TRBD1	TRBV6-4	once	CASSVNRGLEAFF	TGTGCCAGCAGTGTCAACAGGGGGCTTGAAGCTTTCTTT
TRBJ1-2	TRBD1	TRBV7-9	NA	CASSLTGGSYYGYTF	TGTGCCAGCAGCCTCACAGGGGGGTCTTACTATGGCTACACCTTC
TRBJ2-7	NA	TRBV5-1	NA	CASSLARQGEQYF	TGCGCCAGCAGCTTGGCCCGCCAGGGCGAGCAGTACTTC
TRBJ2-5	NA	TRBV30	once	CAWSVKAEETQYF	TGTGCCTGGAGTGTAAAAGCGGAAGAGACCCAGTACTTC
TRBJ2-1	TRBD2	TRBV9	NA	CASSSTSGADNEQFF	TGTGCCAGCAGCTCAACTAGCGGGGCAGACAATGAGCAGTTCTTC
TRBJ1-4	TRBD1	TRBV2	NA	CASSEAGTANEKLFF	TGTGCCAGCAGTGAAGCTGGGACAGCTAATGAAAAACTGTTTTTT
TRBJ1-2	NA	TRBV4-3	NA	CASSHGPLAYGYTF	TGCGCCAGCAGCCATGGTCCCCTCGCCTACGGCTACACCTTC
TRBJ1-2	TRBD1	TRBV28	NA	CASSLRGGPLVGYTF	TGTGCCAGCAGTTTACGAGGGGGCCCCCTAGTCGGCTACACCTTC
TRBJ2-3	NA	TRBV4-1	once	CASSPGTGSGDTQYF	TGCGCCAGCAGCCCAGGAACAGGGTCGGGAGATACGCAGTATTTT
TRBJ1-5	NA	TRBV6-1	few	CASSDGGYSNQPQHF	TGTGCCAGCAGTGATGGGGGATACAGCAATCAGCCCCAGCATTTT
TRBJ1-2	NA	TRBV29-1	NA	CSVEVFEKGYTF	TGCAGCGTTGAAGTTTTCGAAAAGGGCTACACCTTC
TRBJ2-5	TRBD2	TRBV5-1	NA	CASSSGGSGGAETQYF	TGCGCCAGCAGCTCCGGAGGCAGCGGGGGGGCGGAGACCCAGTACTTC
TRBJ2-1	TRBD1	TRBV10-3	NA	CAISGPGQGDNEQFF	TGTGCCATCAGTGGCCCGGGACAGGGGGACAATGAGCAGTTCTTC
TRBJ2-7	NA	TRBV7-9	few	CASSPDWTTEQYF	TGTGCCAGCAGCCCTGACTGGACCACCGAGCAGTACTTC